The rows below give T cell receptor beta chains drawn from one sample of a study of T cell repertoires in aging, cancer and after chemotherapy. From the multiplex PCR reads, TCRdb called clonotypes with MiXCR, one entry per CDR3 protein. The repertoire holds around 9,700 distinct CDR3 sequences, with 30% to 35% as singletons. Sequencing was performed on blood. These receptors all come from a human donor in good health. Each CDR3 is given with its conserved first and last residue. The order of the fields is D gene, clone size, V gene, J gene, CDR3 protein, CDR3 DNA. The D gene is left open where the match is weak. Not every row has a clone size; where given, it reads once, few, many or a size class.

NA,few,TRBV18,TRBJ1-4,CASSSTQPRGNEKLFF,TGTGCCAGCTCATCGACTCAACCGCGCGGGAATGAAAAACTGTTTTTT
NA,NA,TRBV5-1,TRBJ2-3,CASSPGQLSTDTQYF,TGCGCCAGCAGCCCCGGTCAGCTAAGCACAGATACGCAGTATTTT
NA,few,TRBV15,TRBJ2-7,CATSREVAGGGYEQYF,TGTGCCACCAGCAGAGAGGTTGCAGGGGGGGGCTACGAGCAGTACTTC
NA,NA,TRBV11-3,TRBJ2-7,CASSLVPDRYEQYF,TGTGCCAGCAGCTTAGTCCCAGACAGGTACGAGCAGTACTTC
NA,medium-sized,TRBV11-1,TRBJ1-2,CASSPDRRIYGYTF,TGTGCCAGCAGCCCAGACAGGCGGATCTATGGCTACACCTTC
TRBD1,once,TRBV4-2,TRBJ1-4,CASSQEQGSSYEKLFF,TGCGCCAGCAGCCAAGAACAGGGGAGCAGCTATGAAAAACTGTTTTTT
TRBD2,NA,TRBV12-3/TRBV12-4,TRBJ2-5,CASSRNGLAGPETQYF,TGTGCCAGCAGTCGGAACGGACTAGCGGGTCCGGAGACCCAGTACTTC
NA,few,TRBV10-3,TRBJ2-3,CAISDTLAAQYF,TGTGCCATCAGTGACACCCTCGCCGCACAGTATTTT
TRBD1,NA,TRBV6-2/TRBV6-3,TRBJ2-7,CASSRPGTGGEQYF,TGTGCCAGCAGCCGCCCCGGGACAGGGGGCGAGCAGTACTTC
NA,NA,TRBV11-3,TRBJ1-1,CASSSYRDLKGDTEAFF,TGTGCCAGCAGCTCCTACCGGGACCTCAAGGGGGACACTGAAGCTTTCTTT
NA,NA,TRBV20-1,TRBJ2-7,CSARDFSAGSGEQYF,TGCAGTGCTAGAGATTTTTCGGCAGGGAGTGGAGAGCAGTACTTC
NA,NA,TRBV12-3/TRBV12-4,TRBJ1-6,CASSLGAGVDSPLHF,TGTGCCAGCAGTTTGGGAGCAGGAGTTGATTCACCCCTCCACTTT
TRBD1,NA,TRBV6-6,TRBJ2-2,CASSDSNRGNTGELFF,TGTGCCAGCAGTGACTCGAACAGGGGGAACACCGGGGAGCTGTTTTTT
TRBD2,NA,TRBV19,TRBJ2-7,CASSIEGLAGPYEQYF,TGTGCCAGTAGTATAGAGGGACTAGCGGGCCCCTACGAGCAGTACTTC
TRBD1,NA,TRBV18,TRBJ1-5,CASSPGDRGRNF,TGTGCCAGCTCACCTGGCGACAGGGGTCGGAATTTT
NA,NA,TRBV6-4,TRBJ2-1,CASSDDRSLAGVEQFF,TGTGCCAGCAGTGACGACAGAAGCCTAGCTGGGGTTGAGCAGTTCTTC
NA,medium-sized,TRBV5-4,TRBJ2-6,CASSLNGANVLTF,TGTGCCAGCAGCTTGAATGGGGCCAACGTCCTGACTTTC
TRBD1,medium-sized,TRBV11-3,TRBJ2-7,CASSLNSGQGAEQYF,TGTGCCAGCAGCTTAAATTCTGGACAGGGGGCAGAGCAGTACTTC
NA,NA,TRBV20-1,TRBJ1-5,CSAREGGEGQPQHF,TGCAGTGCTAGAGAAGGGGGTGAGGGTCAGCCCCAGCATTTT
NA,medium-sized,TRBV29-1,TRBJ2-7,CSVLGAYEQYF,TGCAGCGTTCTGGGGGCCTACGAGCAGTACTTC
TRBD2,once,TRBV7-2,TRBJ2-3,CASSQYSGATDTQYF,TGTGCCAGCAGCCAATACAGCGGGGCGACAGATACGCAGTATTTT
TRBD1,few,TRBV11-3,TRBJ2-7,CASSLERQGAQSYEQYF,TGTGCCAGCAGCTTAGAGAGACAGGGGGCGCAATCCTACGAGCAGTACTTC
NA,few,TRBV5-5,TRBJ1-4,CASSLMGGRGEKLFF,TGTGCCAGCAGCTTGATGGGGGGCAGGGGTGAAAAACTGTTTTTT
NA,medium-sized,TRBV11-3,TRBJ2-5,CASSPGAGKGWETQYF,TGTGCCAGCAGCCCCGGGGCAGGGAAGGGTTGGGAGACCCAGTACTTC
TRBD2,medium-sized,TRBV29-1,TRBJ2-3,CSVEGIASGGTDTQYF,TGCAGCGTTGAAGGAATCGCTAGCGGGGGCACAGATACGCAGTATTTT
NA,few,TRBV6-5,TRBJ1-2,CASSRDRQANYGYTF,TGTGCCAGCAGCCGCGACCGACAGGCTAACTATGGCTACACCTTC
NA,few,TRBV11-3,TRBJ2-5,CASSLILSSAIGTQYF,TGTGCCAGCAGCTTAATTTTAAGTAGCGCCATCGGGACCCAGTACTTC
NA,NA,TRBV24-1,TRBJ2-7,CATSDDSYEQYF,TGTGCCACCAGTGATGACTCCTACGAGCAGTACTTC
TRBD1,NA,TRBV5-4,TRBJ2-2,CASGGQENTGELFF,TGTGCCAGTGGGGGACAGGAGAACACCGGGGAGCTGTTTTTT
NA,NA,TRBV29-1,TRBJ1-1,CSGGTGDAFF,TGCAGCGGCGGGACGGGTGATGCTTTCTTT
NA,NA,TRBV18,TRBJ2-5,CASSPLTETQYF,TGTGCCAGCTCACCACTCACAGAGACCCAGTACTTC
NA,NA,TRBV27,TRBJ2-7,CASSRTLYYEQYF,TGTGCCAGCAGTAGGACTCTTTACTACGAGCAGTACTTC
NA,NA,TRBV13,TRBJ1-3,CASSPGAPGNTIYF,TGTGCCAGCAGCCCAGGGGCCCCTGGAAACACCATATATTTT
TRBD2,few,TRBV5-6,TRBJ2-3,CASSLVGLAAPDTQYF,TGTGCCAGCAGCTTGGTGGGACTAGCAGCCCCAGATACGCAGTATTTT
NA,NA,TRBV20-1,TRBJ2-1,CSARLRLNEQFF,TGCAGTGCTCGTCTGAGATTAAATGAGCAGTTCTTC